This TCR beta chain was observed in a study of T cells in Graves' hyperthyroidism and ophthalmopathy. Study results and caveats: From stable hyperthyroidism, ophthalmopathy was set apart by a 13 V-J model.

This clonotype was seen a handful of times. Its antigen is currently unknown. This CDR3 spans 13 amino acids. Germline V lookup: CDR1 SEHNR, CDR2 FQNEAQ (reference sequence). V gave up 6 bases and J gave up 6 bases, with 12 bases separating them. RNA transcripts gave rise to amplified TCR beta CDR3 regions. Using the HTBI primer set, a first-round RT-PCR was run on the TCR CDR3. TCRdb re-analysed the multiplex PCR reads in MiXCR, keeping a single row per CDR3 protein. The sample holds around 690,000 distinct CDR3 sequences, around 15% seen once. The sequenced sample consisted of blood. This receptor was taken from a man in his forties or fifties with Graves' hyperthyroidism. The chain recombines TRBV7-9 with TRBJ2-1; possible D gene TRBD1, 5 bases. CDR3 in DNA: TGTGCCAGCAGTTTCCAGGGTGGCAATGAGCAGTTCTTC. Protein: CASSFQGGNEQFF.